The entry that follows covers one T cell receptor (beta chain) sequence. The antigen is not known. The germline V gene encodes CDR1 MNHEY and CDR2 SMNVEV (reference sequence). The CDR3 consists of 17 residues. The V gene end was trimmed by 3 bases and the J gene end by 10 bases; junction bases not matched to a gene: 18. This specimen comes from a study of monozygotic twins with cystic fibrosis. Study conclusions and caveats: Low clonality (median around 0.0094) suggested a mostly naive repertoire. Nucleotide-identical clonotype sharing was significantly higher within monozygotic CF twin pairs than between unrelated CF individuals. J usage was most co-twin-similar in 8 of 16 pairs, V in 13. Shared CDR3 numbers were not associated with age, concordance or severity.

Here immunoSEQ multiplex PCR was the method, and the copy in TCRdb shows in-frame clones only, minus some. The sample has around 15,000 clones; over 75% are singletons. This receptor was obtained from a boy aged 10-17 years with cystic fibrosis. The sequenced material came from blood. This chain uses TRBV27 with TRBJ1-1, with 9 bases matching TRBD1. The CDR3 sequence: CASSLSVGGGQGWRAFF. The CDR3 DNA reads as TGTGCCAGCAGTTTGAGCGTGGGTGGGGGACAGGGATGGCGAGCTTTCTTT.